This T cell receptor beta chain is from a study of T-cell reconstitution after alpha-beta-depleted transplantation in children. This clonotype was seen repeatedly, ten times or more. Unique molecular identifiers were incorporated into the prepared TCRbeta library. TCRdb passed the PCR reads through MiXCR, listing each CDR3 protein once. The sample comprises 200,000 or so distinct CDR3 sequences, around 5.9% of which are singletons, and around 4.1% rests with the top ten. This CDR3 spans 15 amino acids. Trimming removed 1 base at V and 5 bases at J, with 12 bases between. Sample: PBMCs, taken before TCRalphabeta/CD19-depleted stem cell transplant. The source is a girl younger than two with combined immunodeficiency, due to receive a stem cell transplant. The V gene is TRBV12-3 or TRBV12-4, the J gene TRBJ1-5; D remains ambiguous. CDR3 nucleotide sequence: TGTGCCAGCAGTTTAGAAACGGACGGTGATCAGCCCCAGCATTTT. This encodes CASSLETDGDQPQHF.